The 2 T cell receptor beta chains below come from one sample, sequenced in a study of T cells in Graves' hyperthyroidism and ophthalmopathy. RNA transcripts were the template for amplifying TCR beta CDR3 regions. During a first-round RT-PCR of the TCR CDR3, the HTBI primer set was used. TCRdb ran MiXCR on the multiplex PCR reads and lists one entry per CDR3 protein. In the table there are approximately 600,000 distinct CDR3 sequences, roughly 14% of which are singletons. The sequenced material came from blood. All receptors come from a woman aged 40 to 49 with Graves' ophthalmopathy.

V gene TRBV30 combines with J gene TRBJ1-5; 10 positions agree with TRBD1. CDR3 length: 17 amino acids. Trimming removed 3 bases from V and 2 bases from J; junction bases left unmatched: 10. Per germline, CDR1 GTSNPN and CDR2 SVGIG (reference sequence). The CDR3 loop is CAWRKATGGLGNQPQHF. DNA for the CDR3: TGTGCCTGGAGGAAGGCGACAGGGGGCTTAGGCAATCAGCCCCAGCATTTT.

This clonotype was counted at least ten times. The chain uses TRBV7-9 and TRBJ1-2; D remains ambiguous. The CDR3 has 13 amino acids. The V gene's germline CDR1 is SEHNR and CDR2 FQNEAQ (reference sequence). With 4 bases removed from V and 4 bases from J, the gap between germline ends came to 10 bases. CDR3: CASSWTDGYGYTF. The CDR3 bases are TGTGCCAGCAGCTGGACGGATGGCTATGGCTACACCTTC.